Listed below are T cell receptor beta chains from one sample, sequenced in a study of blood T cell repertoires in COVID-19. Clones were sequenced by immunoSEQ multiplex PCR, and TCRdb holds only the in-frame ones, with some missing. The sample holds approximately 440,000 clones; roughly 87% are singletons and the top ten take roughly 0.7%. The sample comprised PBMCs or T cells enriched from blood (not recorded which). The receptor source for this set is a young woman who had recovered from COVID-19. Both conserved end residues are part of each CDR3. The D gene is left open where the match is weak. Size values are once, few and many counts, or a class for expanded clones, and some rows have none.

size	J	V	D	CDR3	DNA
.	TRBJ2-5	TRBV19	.	CASSTGEAARETQYF	TGTGCCAGTAGTACTGGGGAGGCGGCGCGAGAGACCCAGTACTTC
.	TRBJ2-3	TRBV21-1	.	CASKITSGGNEEDTQYF	TGTGCCAGCAAGATTACTAGCGGGGGGAATGAAGAAGATACGCAGTATTTT
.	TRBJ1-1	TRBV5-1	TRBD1	CASTQTGPQDTEAFF	TGCGCCAGCACCCAGACAGGGCCCCAGGACACTGAAGCTTTCTTT
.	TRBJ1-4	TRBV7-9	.	CASSFGGKLFF	TGTGCCAGCAGCTTTGGAGGGAAACTGTTTTTT
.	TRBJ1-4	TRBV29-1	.	CSAWDGREKLFF	TGCAGCGCCTGGGACGGGAGGGAAAAACTGTTTTTT
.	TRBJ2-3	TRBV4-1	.	CASSQDRQDTQYF	TGCGCCAGCAGCCAAGATCGACAGGATACGCAGTATTTT
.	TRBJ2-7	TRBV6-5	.	CASSYGKGDEQYF	TGTGCCAGCAGTTACGGGAAAGGGGACGAGCAGTACTTC
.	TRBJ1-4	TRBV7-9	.	CASSLSEKLFF	TGTGCCAGCAGCCTCAGTGAAAAACTGTTTTTT
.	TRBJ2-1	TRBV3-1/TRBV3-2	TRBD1	CASSQDQYRGHYNEQFF	TGTGCCAGCAGCCAAGATCAGTACAGGGGGCACTACAATGAGCAGTTCTTC
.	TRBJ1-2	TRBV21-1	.	CASIGLNYGYTF	TGTGCCAGCATAGGACTTAACTATGGCTACACCTTC
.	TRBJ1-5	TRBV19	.	CASSGQGPQHF	TGTGCCAGTAGTGGACAAGGGCCCCAGCATTTT
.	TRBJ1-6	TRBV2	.	CASKGTSDSPLHF	TGTGCCAGTAAAGGGACAAGCGATTCACCCCTCCACTTT
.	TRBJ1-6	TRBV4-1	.	CASSQVDMGLTSNSPLHF	TGCGCCAGCAGCCAAGTCGATATGGGCCTAACATCTAATTCACCCCTCCACTTT
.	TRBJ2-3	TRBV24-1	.	CATSGYPAEVGTQYF	TGTGCCACCAGTGGTTACCCGGCGGAAGTAGGTACGCAGTATTTT
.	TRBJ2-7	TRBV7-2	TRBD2	CASSLVASGDYEQYF	TGTGCCAGCAGCTTAGTAGCTAGCGGGGATTACGAGCAGTACTTC
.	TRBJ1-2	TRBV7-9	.	CASSLQGFKGYTF	TGTGCCAGCTCTTTACAGGGATTCAAAGGCTACACCTTC
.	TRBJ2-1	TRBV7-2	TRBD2	CASSPPGLAGNEQFF	TGTGCCAGCAGCCCGCCGGGACTAGCGGGCAATGAGCAGTTCTTC
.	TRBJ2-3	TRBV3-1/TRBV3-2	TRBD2	CASSLLLARAGVGDTQYF	TGTGCCAGCAGCCTCCTACTCGCCAGGGCGGGGGTCGGAGATACGCAGTATTTT
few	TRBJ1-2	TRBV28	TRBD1	CASRDSPNYGYTF	TGTGCCAGCCGGGACAGTCCAAACTATGGCTACACCTTC
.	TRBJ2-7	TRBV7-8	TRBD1	CASSLVRGTGPYEQYF	TGTGCCAGCAGCTTGGTTAGGGGGACAGGGCCCTACGAGCAGTACTTC
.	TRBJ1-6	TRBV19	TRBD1	CASSPRTGELESPLHF	TGTGCCAGTAGTCCCCGGACAGGGGAGTTGGAATCACCCCTCCACTTT
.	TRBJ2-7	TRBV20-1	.	CSASPSYEQYF	TGCAGTGCTAGTCCTAGCTACGAGCAGTACTTC
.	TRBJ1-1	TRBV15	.	CATSRDFSGEAFF	TGTGCCACCAGCAGAGATTTTAGTGGGGAGGCTTTCTTT
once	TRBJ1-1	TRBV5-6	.	CASSPTGYTEAFF	TGTGCCAGCAGTCCTACAGGATACACTGAAGCTTTCTTT
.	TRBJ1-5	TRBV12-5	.	CASASGPGGIPNQPQHF	TGTGCTAGTGCCTCGGGACCGGGGGGGATTCCCAATCAGCCCCAGCATTTT
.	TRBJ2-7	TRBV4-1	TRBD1	CASSQPTGGQYEQYF	TGCGCCAGCAGCCAACCGACAGGGGGTCAATACGAGCAGTACTTC
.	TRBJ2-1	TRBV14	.	CASSQERIDEQFF	TGTGCCAGCAGCCAAGAGCGCATTGATGAGCAGTTCTTC
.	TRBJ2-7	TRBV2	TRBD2	CASSKWTSGGYEQYF	TGTGCCAGCTCGAAATGGACTAGCGGGGGGTACGAGCAGTACTTC
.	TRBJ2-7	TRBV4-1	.	CASSQVGVTIAYDEQYF	TGCGCCAGCAGCCAAGTCGGGGTTACCATCGCCTACGATGAGCAGTACTTC
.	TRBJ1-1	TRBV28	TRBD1	CASSLAGQGRAFF	TGTGCCAGCAGTTTGGCGGGACAGGGACGGGCTTTCTTT
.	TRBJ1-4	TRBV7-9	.	CASSSNGEKLFF	TGTGCCAGCAGTTCGAACGGGGAAAAACTGTTTTTT
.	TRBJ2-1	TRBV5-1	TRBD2	CASSPGSGDLRNEQFF	TGCGCCAGCAGCCCGGGTAGCGGGGACCTTAGGAATGAGCAGTTCTTC
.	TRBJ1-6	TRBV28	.	CASSSSTGYSPLHF	TGTGCCAGCAGCTCCAGTACAGGGTATTCACCCCTCCACTTT